This T cell receptor beta chain was profiled in a study of immune heterogeneity within non-small cell lung tumors. About the research overall: The tumor set comprised a few squamous cell carcinomas and around eleven non-squamous carcinomas (plus 1 not otherwise specified).

Bulk tumor genomic DNA, 450 to 600 ng per sample, was the template. Widely spaced biopsies, several per primary tumor, were obtained at surgery. Patients went through curative surgery, and their non-small cell lung cancer was untreated and newly diagnosed. Curative-intent surgery was being performed on the donors, who were patients newly diagnosed with non-small cell lung cancer. TCR beta CDR3 amplification used multiplex PCR with 32 V and 13 J primers. Via MiXCR, TCRdb re-called the multiplex PCR reads, giving one row per CDR3 protein. This table holds 10,000 to 13,000 distinct CDR3 sequences, roughly 30% found once. By sample share, this clonotype is medium-sized. Its antigen is as yet unknown. Study conclusions and caveats: High-frequency clones unique to single sites coexisted with identical dominant CDR3 beta clonotypes that recurred across tumor sites within a patient. High-frequency T-cell receptor beta clonotypes were largely distinct between individual patients.

This TCR was recovered from a woman between 55 and 75 years old with non-small cell lung cancer. Material for sequencing was lung tumor tissue.

For the CDR3, the DNA is TGTGCCAGCATCAGGACTAGCGGGACGGCCTACGAGCAGTACTTC. Its translation: CASIRTSGTAYEQYF. The chain has TRBV6-2 or TRBV6-3 and TRBJ2-7; 12 bases are shared with TRBD2. The CDR3 has 15 residues. Germline trimming cut 7 bases from V and 2 bases from J; bases unmatched to any gene: 6. The germline CDR1 and CDR2 sequences are MNHEY and SVGEGT.